This T cell receptor beta chain is drawn from a study of technical replicates of blood from several donors. The assay was immunoSEQ multiplex PCR, and TCRdb's table has in-frame clones only and misses some. The data hold tens of thousands of clones, with roughly 93% observed a single time. The CDR3 extends over 15 amino acids. The V end lost 2 bases, the J end lost 1 base, and 12 bases lay between the germline ends. Germline V gene data show CDR1 as MNHEY and CDR2 as SMNVEV (reference sequence). V and J are TRBV27 and TRBJ2-7, with D possibly TRBD1 on 5 matching bases. Sequenced sample: T cells isolated from PBMCs. This TCR was sampled from a human donor in good health. The DNA for the CDR3 is TGTGCCAGCAGTTTAGGGGCCCCTTCATCCTACGAGCAGTACTTC. This codes for CASSLGAPSSYEQYF.